What follows is one TCR beta chain and its context. Antigen: not known. This record comes from a study of human T cells and chemical hapten exposure. Overall study findings and caveats: With regard to DPC sensitization, TCRs above 1 in 1000 frequency did not change.

Using its own MiXCR run on the 5' RACE reads, TCRdb lists one record per CDR3 protein. Of about 110,000 distinct CDR3 sequences in the sample, roughly 19% were seen once. The authors' total RNA extraction used unfractionated whole blood. Germline V gene lookup returns CDR1 SGHAT and CDR2 FQNNGV. The V segment lost 5 bases and the J segment 6 bases; nucleotides outside the gene matches: 10. CDR3 length: 14 amino acids. This clonotype was sampled from a human donor in good health. This rearrangement joins TRBV11-2 to TRBJ2-7, with 7 bases fitting TRBD1. The CDR3 sequence: CASSRNRGRGEQYF. The CDR3 DNA reads as TGTGCCAGCAGCCGAAACAGGGGTCGGGGCGAGCAGTACTTC.